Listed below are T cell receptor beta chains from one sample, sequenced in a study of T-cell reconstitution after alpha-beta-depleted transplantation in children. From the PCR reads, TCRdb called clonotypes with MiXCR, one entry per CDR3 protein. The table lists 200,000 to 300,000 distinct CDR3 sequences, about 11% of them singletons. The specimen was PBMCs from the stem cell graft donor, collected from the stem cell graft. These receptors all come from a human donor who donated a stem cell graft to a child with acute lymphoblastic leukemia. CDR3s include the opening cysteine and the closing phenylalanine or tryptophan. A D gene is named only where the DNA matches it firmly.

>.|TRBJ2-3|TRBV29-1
CSAGTDTQYF
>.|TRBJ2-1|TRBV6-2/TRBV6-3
CASSYVGEQFF
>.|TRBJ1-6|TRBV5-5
CASSGLGTGSPLHF
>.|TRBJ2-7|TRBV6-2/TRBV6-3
CASSYGRLAYEQYF
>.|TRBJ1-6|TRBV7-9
CASSPPGHSPLHF
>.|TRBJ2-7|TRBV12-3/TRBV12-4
CASKRRSSGGNYEQYF
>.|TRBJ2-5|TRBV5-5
CASSLGTAQQETQYF
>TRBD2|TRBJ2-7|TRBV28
CASSLIRGVLVSYEQYF
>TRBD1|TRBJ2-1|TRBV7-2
CASSPGGLSYNEQFF
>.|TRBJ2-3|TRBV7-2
CASSLRGYGADTQYF
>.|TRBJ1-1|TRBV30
CAWSRTALGTEAFF
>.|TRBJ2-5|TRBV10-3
CATGKGGQQETQYF
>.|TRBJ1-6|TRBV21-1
CASSKGSARGGNSPLHF
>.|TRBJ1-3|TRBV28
CASSLYRAYSGNTIYF
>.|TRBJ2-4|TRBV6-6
CASSYAGTHQYF
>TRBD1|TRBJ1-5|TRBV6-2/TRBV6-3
CASSFGQGDSHSNQPQHF
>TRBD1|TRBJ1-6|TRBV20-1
CSARDDRGGNSPLHF
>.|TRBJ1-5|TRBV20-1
CSAREGPAGRNQPQHF
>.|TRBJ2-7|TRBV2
CASKGSNYEQYF
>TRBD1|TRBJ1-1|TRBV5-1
CASSPPAGQQNTEAFF
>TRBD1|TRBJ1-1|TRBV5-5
CASSWTGDDAFF
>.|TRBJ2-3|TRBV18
CASSPQRTYTDTQYF
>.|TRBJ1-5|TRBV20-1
CSAPASNQPQHF
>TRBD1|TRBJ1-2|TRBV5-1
CASSWNRDSYGYTF
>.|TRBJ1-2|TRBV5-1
CASSFLRGGYTF
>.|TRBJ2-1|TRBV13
CASSSTHNEQFF
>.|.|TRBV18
CASSRDHEQYF
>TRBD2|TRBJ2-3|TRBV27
CASSLLGGGGKDTQYF
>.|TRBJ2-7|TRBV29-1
CSVETRKDEQYF
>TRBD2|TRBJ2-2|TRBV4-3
CASSQDYGTSGNTGELFF
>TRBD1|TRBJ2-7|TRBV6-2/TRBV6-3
CASSKSRDSVIYEQYF
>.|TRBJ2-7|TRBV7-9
CASSQRVFEQYF
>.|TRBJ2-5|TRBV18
CASSTIRGTALFQETQYF
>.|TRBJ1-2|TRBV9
CASSIDSYGYTF
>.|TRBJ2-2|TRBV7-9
CASSGFDTGELFF
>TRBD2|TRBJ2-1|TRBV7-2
CASSLTSGPYNEQFF
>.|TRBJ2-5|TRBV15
CATSPEGETQYF
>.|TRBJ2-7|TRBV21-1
CASSINRQKRLHEQYF
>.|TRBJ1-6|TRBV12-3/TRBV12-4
CASSLRQGLNSPLHF
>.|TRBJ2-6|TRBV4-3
CASSQDGVSGANVLTF
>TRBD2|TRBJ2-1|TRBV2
CASRAWALAVSYNEQFF
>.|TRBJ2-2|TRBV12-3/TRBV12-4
CASSLRFAGELFF
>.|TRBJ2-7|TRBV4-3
CASSQRDIGGYEQYF
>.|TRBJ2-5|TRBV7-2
CASSLVWGQGQETQYF
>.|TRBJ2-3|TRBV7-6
CASSPDSSTDTQYF
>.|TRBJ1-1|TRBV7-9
CASSASKGRGRTEAFF
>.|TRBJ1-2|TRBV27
CASSLSSGGGYTF
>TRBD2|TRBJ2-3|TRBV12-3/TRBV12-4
CTSRPRLAGRSSTDTQYF
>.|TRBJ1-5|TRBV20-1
CSARPGGNQPQHF
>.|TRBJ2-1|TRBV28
CASSFVAWGYNEQFF
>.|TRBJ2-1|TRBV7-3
CASSLSASGYEQFF
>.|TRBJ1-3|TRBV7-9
CASSPPISGNTIYF
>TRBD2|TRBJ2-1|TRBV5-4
CASSRPGLAAYNEQFF
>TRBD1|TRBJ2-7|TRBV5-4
CASSAPGQGSYEQYF
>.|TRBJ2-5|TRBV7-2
CASSVLRGGLQETQYF
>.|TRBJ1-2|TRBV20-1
CSAPRGRGDYGYTF
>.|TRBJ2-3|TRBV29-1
CSVVADSTDTQYF